The rows below give T cell receptor beta chains drawn from one sample of a study of radiation and T cells in renal cell carcinoma. Data came from immunoSEQ multiplex PCR; TCRdb stores just in-frame clones and leaves some out. In the table there are several thousand clones, 62% of which are singletons. The specimen comprised tumor tissue, sampled from a patient whose treatment included radiotherapy and nephrectomy. These TCRs come from a woman aged 60 to 75 with renal cell carcinoma. CDR3s leave out the opening cysteine and the closing phenylalanine or tryptophan. The order of the fields is V gene, CDR3 protein.

v_call: TRBV28
cdr3_aa: ASSHSPVTEAF

v_call: TRBV10-2
cdr3_aa: ASNSGNTIY

v_call: TRBV23-1
cdr3_aa: ASSHGGWDTQY

v_call: TRBV7-2
cdr3_aa: ASSLEEGIKPQH

v_call: TRBV27
cdr3_aa: ASSFQAALRSTGELF

v_call: TRBV11-2
cdr3_aa: ASSTNGPYGYT

v_call: TRBV7-8
cdr3_aa: ASSRGIVTSGNPYEQY

v_call: TRBV6-5
cdr3_aa: ASSSFPTGGEGYT

v_call: TRBV6-5
cdr3_aa: ASSDFQGTYGYT

v_call: TRBV5-1
cdr3_aa: ASSLASETQY

v_call: TRBV29-1
cdr3_aa: SVGSGPRETQY

v_call: TRBV19
cdr3_aa: ASSLDFEAYEQY

v_call: TRBV6-5
cdr3_aa: ASSYEPNTEAF

v_call: TRBV9
cdr3_aa: ASSPQGATEAF

v_call: TRBV11-2
cdr3_aa: ASSLDREGNYGYT

v_call: TRBV10-3
cdr3_aa: AISESMAGGYNEQF

v_call: TRBV7-9
cdr3_aa: ASTGLPDSEAF

v_call: TRBV30
cdr3_aa: AWSRIGLADYNEQF

v_call: TRBV28
cdr3_aa: ASSLFTGGGTEAF

v_call: TRBV19
cdr3_aa: ASTIPGYGIGYT

v_call: TRBV9
cdr3_aa: ASSSRDKEAF

v_call: TRBV7-3
cdr3_aa: ASSGNREFQPQH

v_call: TRBV29-1
cdr3_aa: SVVRVRGETQY

v_call: TRBV11-2
cdr3_aa: ASSLDEGAGMETQY

v_call: TRBV19
cdr3_aa: ASSIGGVEYEQY

v_call: TRBV5-1
cdr3_aa: ASSPGASVETQY

v_call: TRBV19
cdr3_aa: ASGGQGGGYT

v_call: TRBV29-1
cdr3_aa: SVLRGGVRYEQY

v_call: TRBV13
cdr3_aa: ASSAPDRGSYEQY

v_call: TRBV5-1
cdr3_aa: ASSLSGAGVREQY

v_call: TRBV30
cdr3_aa: AWSTGEDRPQH

v_call: TRBV4-3
cdr3_aa: ASSQDGGVLGNTIY

v_call: TRBV11-2
cdr3_aa: ASSLGGNSYEQY

v_call: TRBV2
cdr3_aa: ASSEAGVAKNIQY

v_call: TRBV5-1
cdr3_aa: ASSLVDSRYEQY

v_call: TRBV7-8
cdr3_aa: ASSLAESSASYEQY

v_call: TRBV5-1
cdr3_aa: ASSLTGQGYEQY

v_call: TRBV2
cdr3_aa: ASSFPRDQTYSTDTQY

v_call: TRBV6-5
cdr3_aa: ASNLQGAQY

v_call: TRBV29-1
cdr3_aa: SVDRELGEQF

v_call: TRBV9
cdr3_aa: ASSVAGVRNEQF

v_call: TRBV7-8
cdr3_aa: ASGLAGETYYEQY

v_call: TRBV7-2
cdr3_aa: ASSLRSGKDEQF

v_call: TRBV15
cdr3_aa: ATSGDRELSQPQH

v_call: TRBV10-1
cdr3_aa: ASAPRDRRYEQY

v_call: TRBV14
cdr3_aa: ASSHNRGQETQY

v_call: TRBV7-9
cdr3_aa: ASSPRTSGYSGETQY

v_call: TRBV7-3
cdr3_aa: ASSGLADYNEQF

v_call: TRBV28
cdr3_aa: ASSALGADYGYT

v_call: TRBV2
cdr3_aa: ASSSGQRAGELF

v_call: TRBV30
cdr3_aa: AWSGRSPHEQY

v_call: TRBV28
cdr3_aa: ASSSQGASKSYEQY

v_call: TRBV6-1
cdr3_aa: AGTEGAYTEAF

v_call: TRBV19
cdr3_aa: ASSVPGTGLGYT